Described below is a single T cell receptor beta chain sequence and its context. No cognate antigen has been identified for it. Per-base quality was not reported, and no clone a single base away is much larger than it. V is clipped by 0 bases and J by 0 bases, and the sequence between their germline boundaries is 12 bases long. The germline V gene supplies CDR1 MGHRA and CDR2 YSYEKL. There are 17 amino acids in the CDR3, from cysteine to phenylalanine inclusive. The entry retains the CDR3 DNA only, 51 bases that are in frame from base 1. TCR CDR3 regions were amplified from genomic DNA by multiplex PCR using the deep immunoSEQ assay. Genomic DNA extracted from each cell subset was distributed evenly over all wells of several immunoSEQ 96-well plates, and each plate served as one replicate. Each replicate PCR for sorted subsets received 200 ng genomic DNA, equal to some 32,000 T cell genomes. Purified libraries were measured with a Qubit 3.0 fluorometer, size-checked on a Bioanalyzer 2100, and measured again with the KAPA Library Quantification kit. Every immunoSEQ 96-well plate was sequenced on a separate single-read 150-cycle Illumina NextSeq 550 flow cell. Per the original workflow: The immunoSEQ output contained only junctional sequences without quality scores, so filtering could not match that applied to full-length reads. Sequences were annotated with PyIR, a Python wrapper for IgBLAST v1.9, using IMGT germline references to assign V/J genes and CDR3. Reads were filtered out if the reads had weak V/J assignments (E-value above 1e-6), no CDR3, stop codons, out-of-frame junctions, or ambiguous translated residues. A V3J clonotype was defined by an identical inferred V gene, J gene, and CDR3 amino acid sequence. To compute the percentage overlap between repertoires, the number of shared unique clonotypes was divided by the size of the smaller repertoire. Richness of each repertoire was evaluated using RTK rarefaction, the Chao1 estimator, and Recon v2.1 estimates of unobserved clonotypes. Generation probabilities for all TCRbeta clonotypes obtained by the gDNA method from a handful of donors were computed using OLGA. TCRdb limited this immuneACCESS table to in-frame rearrangements with V and J called. A share of clones is missing; checked studies link under half to unresolved V genes, and the rest is unexplained. The V and J calls and clone size come from that table; D and trimming were worked out from the DNA. The sample includes about 820,000 clones, with more than 85% observed a single time. The ten largest account for about 24% of the sample.

The data were taken from a study of shared clonotypes between healthy human individuals (dated by TCRdb to about 2020). Describing the broader study: The cohort comprised a couple of women and a few men aged 18 to 49 years. Per donor, three plates each were used for CD4 naive and CD4 memory, two for CD8 naive, and one for CD8 memory. To increase sequencing depth and limit assay-specific biases, TCR repertoire library preparation and sequencing were carried out by different laboratories using diverse techniques. Blood TCR repertoires of five healthy adults were deeply sequenced to estimate repertoire size and the extent of clonotype sharing between individuals. Per donor, leukapheresis produced somewhere between about 0.9 and 9.5 billion PBMCs. Study-level results and caveats: Roughly 5% of naive CD4, around 3.6% of naive CD8, about 2.1% of memory CD4, and about 0.4% of memory CD8 clonotypes were shared across several donors. Compared with non-shared clonotypes, clonotypes shared by all four sorted-subset donors had higher generation probabilities. Only blood was sampled, and tissue TCR repertoires likely differ from those in blood. The genetic and exposure-history diversity represented was limited by the small number of donors. Larger estimated clonotype richness was generally found for naive subsets than for memory subsets. Pairwise subsampling indicated that sequencing depth was expected to affect the degree of clonotype sharing among donors. Even with the large sequencing depth, rarefaction of the sorted-subset datasets indicated that sequencing was incomplete.

For the CD8 naive samples, CD45RO-negative cells were positively selected for CCR7, yielding a CD45RA+CCR7+ population from which TemRA cells were excluded. The donors were healthy, HIV-negative adults with no recently reported acute infections or vaccinations. Only Caucasian adults living in Nashville, Tennessee, USA were represented among the donors. Blood was collected by leukapheresis, and PBMCs were isolated by Ficoll-Histopaque density gradient centrifugation and then cryopreserved in liquid nitrogen vapor phase. Purity and quantity of every magnetically sorted T cell population were checked by analytical flow cytometry. Each sorted fraction had its genomic DNA isolated and then quantified by UV absorbance on a Nanodrop 2000c.

Sequencing was done on a sample of naive CD8+ T cells sorted from blood. Explained via the paper, the cell subset or site label denotes: CD45RA+CCR7+. The sequence is built from TRBV4-1 and TRBJ1-5; no D gene is confidently identified. This TCR came from a man aged 25 to 45 in good health. The base sequence is TGCGCCAGCAGCCAAGAACCCCCGGAGTATAGCAATCAGCCCCAGCATTTT. The encoded protein is CASSQEPPEYSNQPQHF.